This TCR beta chain is from a study of CD8 T cells in ankylosing spondylitis. MiXCR, applied by TCRdb to the 5' RACE reads, yields one record per CDR3 protein. The sample shows approximately 220,000 distinct CDR3 sequences, approximately 16% of them seen only once. The CDR3 has 15 amino acids. Trimming cost V 3 bases and J 2 bases, with 11 bases left between them. CDR1 is LNHDA and CDR2 is SQIVND in the germline V gene (reference sequence). Notes on this clonotype: Its antigen is unidentified.

Notes on the study in general: Seemingly distinctive of ankylosing spondylitis blood was a TCR beta motif formed by eight highly homologous variants.

Source material: blood, either unsorted or a sorted T cell fraction (not recorded which). J is TRBJ2-1 and V is TRBV19, with D perhaps matching TRBD1 or TRBD2 (5 bases each). The sequence was obtained from a male donor with ankylosing spondylitis. CDR3 in DNA: TGTGCCAGTAGTATGTCCGGGACGGCCTACAATGAGCAGTTCTTC. It codes for CASSMSGTAYNEQFF.